The T cell receptor beta chain described here comes from a study of T cells after yellow fever vaccination. The V gene lost 2 bases and the J gene lost 5 bases, with 14 bases spanning the gap. The CDR3 covers 15 residues. Per germline, CDR1 SNHLY and CDR2 FYNNEI. In regard to this clonotype: Its matching antigen is unknown.

Universal primer sites and UMIs were introduced during 5'RACE template-switching synthesis of TCR cDNA. MiXCR was run by TCRdb on the 5' RACE reads, yielding one entry per CDR3 protein. In the table there are 60,000 to 85,000 distinct CDR3 sequences, around 6.5% of which are singletons. General study results and limits: Peak timing came faster in the weaker secondary response, day 5 versus 15. Clones that expanded after primary vaccination mostly reappeared after the booster (96% CD4, 88% CD8). CD4 and CD8 compartments shared a small share of clonotypes.

The receptor's source is a man aged 18 to 29 who received the YFV17D yellow fever vaccine. This material consisted of CD8+ T cells sorted from PBMCs, taken around 5 days after the first yellow fever vaccination. The genes are TRBV2 and TRBJ2-3, with D perhaps TRBD1 (6 bases). The CDR3 is CASSESIRGEDTQYF. For the CDR3, the DNA is TGTGCCAGCAGTGAATCGATCAGGGGTGAAGATACGCAGTATTTT.